These 31 T cell receptor beta chains were sequenced from one sample in a study of control samples from healthy donors and cancer patients. Method: immunoSEQ multiplex PCR; TCRdb's copy keeps in-frame clones and lacks some. The sample records about 170,000 clones, 75% to 95% being singletons. Material for sequencing was blood. Receptors originate from a woman between 40 and 50 years old in good health.

The chain couples TRBV5-1 to TRBJ1-4, with D uncertain. Germline CDR1 reads SGHRS; CDR2 reads YFSETQ. CDR3 length: 14 amino acids. V lost 0 bases to trimming and J lost 8 bases, with 11 bases between them. This chain's CDR3 is CASSLVPGGEKLFF. Written as DNA, the CDR3 is TGCGCCAGCAGCTTGGTTCCGGGCGGCGAAAAACTGTTTTTT.

This chain uses TRBV2 with TRBJ2-1; 11 bases align to TRBD2. The ends lost 6 bases at V and 7 bases at J; junction bases unmatched: 8. The CDR3 is made up of 15 amino acids. Germline V gives CDR1 SNHLY, CDR2 FYNNEI. The CDR3 nucleotides are TGTGCCAGCAGGACTAGCGGGGCCTTTCGGAATGAGCAGTTCTTC. Protein product: CASRTSGAFRNEQFF. Using reference TRBV2 and TRBJ2-1 for the parts outside the CDR3, the full variable domain is EPEVTQTPSHQVTQMGQEVILRCVPISNHLYFYWYRQILGQKVEFLVSFYNNEISEKSEIFDDQFSVERPDGSNFTLKIRSTKLEDSAMYFCASRTSGAFRNEQFFGPGTRLTVL.

This clone was seen only once. The chain links TRBV6-5 to TRBJ2-1; D gene unclear. Trimming pared 4 bases from V and 9 bases from J, leaving 10 bases between. The length of the CDR3 is 12 residues. Germline values: CDR1 MNHEY, CDR2 SVGAGI. The CDR3 bases are TGTGCCAGCAGTTCCTCAGTTGGTGAGCAGTTCTTC. Translation gives CASSSSVGEQFF.

This chain joins TRBV28 and TRBJ2-2; 7 bases align to TRBD2. Germline V CDR1 and CDR2: MDHEN, SYDVKM. CDR3 size: 16 residues. With 6 bases clipped from V and 6 bases from J, the junction kept 13 bases outside the gene matches. CDR3 in DNA: TGTGCCAGCAGCCTGATGCCGCGGGAGATACCCGGGGAGCTGTTTTTT. Its translation: CASSLMPREIPGELFF.

This clone has only a few counts. The chain employs TRBV28 and TRBJ1-2; the D is unclear. The CDR3 contains 13 residues. Germline V gives CDR1 MDHEN, CDR2 SYDVKM. V was cut by 2 bases and J by 4 bases, with 8 bases left in between. CDR3 loop: CASSLATFYGYTF. The DNA of the CDR3 is TGTGCCAGCAGTTTAGCGACGTTCTATGGCTACACCTTC.

The chain carries TRBV6-5 and TRBJ1-4; the D is unclear. The CDR3 runs 15 residues. V lost 7 bases to trimming and J lost 10 bases, with 22 bases between them. Per germline, CDR1 MNHEY and CDR2 SVGAGI. The CDR3 spells CASTYRVGLRGKLFF. CDR3 in DNA: TGTGCCAGCACGTACCGGGTGGGGTTGCGGGGAAAACTGTTTTTT.

The V and J genes are TRBV6-1 and TRBJ1-2; the D gene is possibly TRBD1 (5 bases). Trimming stripped 3 bases from V and 6 bases from J, with 8 bases between. This CDR3 comprises 12 residues. Looked up from germline, CDR1 is MNHNS and CDR2 is SASEGT. For the CDR3, the DNA is TGTGCCAGCAGTGACAGGGTACATGGCTACACCTTC. Translating it yields CASSDRVHGYTF.

The V gene is TRBV5-4, the J gene TRBJ1-3; 10 bases match TRBD1. Losses at the gene ends were 4 bases for V and 1 base for J; bases not matched to a gene: 8. The CDR3 has 17 amino acids. Per the germline V gene, CDR1 is SGHNT and CDR2 is YYREEE (reference sequence). The CDR3 sequence is CASSNRDRGISGNTIYF. Written as DNA, the CDR3 is TGTGCCAGCAGCAACCGGGACAGGGGAATTTCTGGAAACACCATATATTTT.

This clone appeared once. The V gene is TRBV20-1, the J gene TRBJ1-6, with TRBD1 matching 7 bases. CDR3 length equals 15 residues. V was pared by 3 bases and J by 6 bases, with 8 bases of the junction left unmatched. From germline, CDR1 is DFQATT and CDR2 SNEGSKA (reference sequence). The CDR3 loop reads CSASAGGALNSPLHF. The CDR3 DNA sequence: TGCAGTGCTAGTGCAGGGGGGGCGCTTAATTCACCCCTCCACTTT.

The J gene is TRBJ2-7, the V gene TRBV2; the match to TRBD2 covers 7 bases. Germline CDR1 reads SNHLY; CDR2 reads FYNNEI. The CDR3 covers 15 residues. Unmatched junction bases numbered 5, after V lost 1 base and J lost 2 bases. CDR3 protein: CASSEGRGVTYEQYF. The CDR3 nucleotides are TGTGCCAGCAGTGAAGGCCGGGGGGTTACCTACGAGCAGTACTTC.

The rearrangement links TRBV3-1 (or the pseudogene TRBV3-2) to TRBJ1-4, with D perhaps TRBD1 (6 bases). From germline, CDR1 is LGHDT and CDR2 YNNKEL (reference sequence). V was clipped by 1 base and J by 7 bases, with 10 bases between them. The CDR3 runs 14 residues. The DNA of the CDR3 is TGTGCCAGCAGCCAAGGGGGGCCAGGTGAAAAACTGTTTTTT. It codes for CASSQGGPGEKLFF.

The chain combines TRBV4-2 with TRBJ2-5; D is uncertain. Germline V gene sequence: CDR1 LGHNA, CDR2 YNFKEQ. The CDR3 totals 14 residues. V was clipped by 1 base and J by 5 bases, with 11 bases between them. This chain's CDR3 is CASSQVEAGETQYF. In DNA form, the CDR3 reads TGTGCCAGCAGCCAAGTTGAAGCTGGGGAGACCCAGTACTTC.

J is TRBJ1-1 and V is TRBV3-1 (or the pseudogene TRBV3-2); no definite D call. Germline V gene lookup returns CDR1 LGHDT and CDR2 YNNKEL (reference sequence). The CDR3 has 12 residues. Trimming stripped 4 bases from V and 7 bases from J, with 10 bases between. CDR3 sequence: CASSLQTHEAFF. Here the CDR3 DNA reads TGTGCCAGCAGCCTCCAAACGCATGAAGCTTTCTTT.

The V and J genes are TRBV6-5 and TRBJ2-1; D is uncertain. Germline-derived CDR1 and CDR2 are MNHEY and SVGAGI. Trimming took off 6 bases at V and 7 bases at J, with 10 bases between the two ends. The CDR3 runs 12 residues. The CDR3 sequence: CASSLKVNEQFF. The CDR3 DNA sequence: TGTGCCAGCAGCCTGAAGGTGAATGAGCAGTTCTTC.

The chain has TRBV7-9 and TRBJ2-3, with D maybe TRBD2 (5 bases). V was clipped by 5 bases and J by 5 bases, with 8 bases between them. Germline V gene lookup returns CDR1 SEHNR and CDR2 FQNEAQ (reference sequence). The CDR3 has 12 amino acids. The CDR3 DNA sequence: TGTGCCAGCAGCCCCGGAGGAGATACGCAGTATTTT. It is translated as CASSPGGDTQYF. Full variable domain (missing parts from reference TRBV7-9 and TRBJ2-3): DTGVSQNPRHKITKRGQNVTFRCDPISEHNRLYWYRQTLGQGPEFLTYFQNEAQLEKSRLLSDRFSAERPKGSFSTLEIQRTEQGDSAMYLCASSPGGDTQYFGPGTRLTVL.

The rearrangement links TRBV7-9 to TRBJ1-1, with D uncertain. CDR1 and CDR2 from the germline V gene are SEHNR and FQNEAQ (reference sequence). Between the trimmed V and J ends, which lost 6 bases and 3 bases, there was a span of 11 bases. This CDR3 is 13 amino acids long. The CDR3 DNA reads as TGTGCCAGCAGAGAAAGACCGGACACTGAAGCTTTCTTT. This encodes CASRERPDTEAFF. Supplemented by reference TRBV7-9 and TRBJ1-1, the full variable domain reads DTGVSQNPRHKITKRGQNVTFRCDPISEHNRLYWYRQTLGQGPEFLTYFQNEAQLEKSRLLSDRFSAERPKGSFSTLEIQRTEQGDSAMYLCASRERPDTEAFFGQGTRLTVV.

This chain links TRBV4-1 with TRBJ2-5, with a possible D match to TRBD2 (5 bases). V was trimmed by 0 bases and J by 5 bases, leaving 16 bases between them. This CDR3 spans 16 amino acids. Germline values: CDR1 MGHRA, CDR2 YSYEKL. CDR3 protein: CASSQDGLRGGETQYF. The CDR3 nucleotides are TGCGCCAGCAGCCAAGATGGTTTACGGGGTGGGGAGACCCAGTACTTC.

The rearrangement uses TRBV3-1 (or the pseudogene TRBV3-2) and TRBJ1-2; D unclear. Trimming stripped 0 bases from V and 4 bases from J, with 3 bases between. CDR3 length: 12 residues. Germline CDR1 and CDR2: LGHDT and YNNKEL (reference sequence). The CDR3 spells CASSQEFYGYTF. The CDR3 DNA reads TGTGCCAGCAGCCAAGAATTCTATGGCTACACCTTC.

The table lists this clone with a count of one. The chain carries TRBV10-3 and TRBJ2-7; a weak D match, TRBD2 (6 bases). CDR1 is ENHRY and CDR2 is SYGVKD in the germline V gene. This CDR3 contains 14 residues. V was cut by 6 bases and J by 0 bases, with 12 bases left in between. This CDR3 is CAISPGTSSYEQYF. The CDR3 DNA is TGTGCCATCAGCCCCGGGACTTCCTCCTACGAGCAGTACTTC.

The chain uses TRBV13 and TRBJ2-3, with 10 bases fitting TRBD2. The trim removed 0 bases at V and 5 bases at J, leaving 11 bases unmatched. Germline V gene lookup returns CDR1 PRHDT and CDR2 FYEKMQ (reference sequence). CDR3 size: 18 residues. DNA for the CDR3: TGTGCCAGCAGCTTAGGGCTATCCCTAGCGGGGGCACGAGATACGCAGTATTTT. Translating it yields CASSLGLSLAGARDTQYF.

This clone has just a few counts. The gene calls are TRBV4-1 and TRBJ1-5; 9 nucleotides agree with TRBD1. With 4 bases clipped from V and 2 bases from J, the junction kept 6 bases outside the gene matches. This CDR3 contains 16 residues. Germline V gives CDR1 MGHRA, CDR2 YSYEKL. The CDR3 spells CASSLSQGAGNQPQHF. The CDR3, as DNA: TGCGCCAGCAGCCTCTCACAGGGGGCAGGCAATCAGCCCCAGCATTTT.

The chain employs TRBV4-1 and TRBJ1-1; no clear D. V dropped 0 bases and J dropped 4 bases, with 3 bases sitting between them. The CDR3 contains 12 residues. CDR1 MGHRA and CDR2 YSYEKL come from the germline V gene. CDR3 residues: CASSQDRTEAFF. The CDR3 DNA sequence: TGCGCCAGCAGCCAAGACCGCACTGAAGCTTTCTTT.

The chain couples TRBV15 to TRBJ1-4, with TRBD1 identical over 8 bases. The V segment lost 4 bases and the J segment 3 bases; nucleotides outside the gene matches: 1. This CDR3 comprises 14 residues. Germline lookup yields CDR1 LNHNV and CDR2 YYDKDF (reference sequence). The CDR3 protein is CATSTTGANEKLFF. CDR3 nucleotide sequence: TGTGCCACCAGCACGACAGGGGCTAATGAAAAACTGTTTTTT.

This rearrangement joins TRBV7-2 to TRBJ1-1; D may be TRBD1 (6 bases). This CDR3 is built from 15 residues. Germline lookup yields CDR1 SGHTA and CDR2 FQGNSA. Between the trimmed V and J ends, which lost 5 bases and 2 bases, there was a span of 15 bases. CDR3 nucleotides: TGTGCCAGCAGCACTCGGGGGGCAGGCAACACTGAAGCTTTCTTT. Translated, it gives CASSTRGAGNTEAFF. Looking up the rest from reference TRBV7-2 and TRBJ1-1 gives the full variable domain: GAGVSQSPSNKVTEKGKDVELRCDPISGHTALYWYRQSLGQGLEFLIYFQGNSAPDKSGLPSDRFSAERTGGSVSTLTIQRTQQEDSAVYLCASSTRGAGNTEAFFGQGTRLTVV.

This clone was detected a few times. CDR3 nucleotide sequence: TGTGCCAGCAGCTTAGATACAGGGGACTCCTACGAGCAGTACTTC. This codes for CASSLDTGDSYEQYF. V and J are TRBV7-9 and TRBJ2-7; 7 positions agree with TRBD1. Germline V gene sequence: CDR1 SEHNR, CDR2 FQNEAQ (reference sequence). This CDR3 comprises 15 residues. Trimming removed 1 base from V and 0 bases from J; junction bases left unmatched: 3.

This rearrangement joins TRBV5-1 to TRBJ1-1; 8 nucleotides align to TRBD1. Germline CDR1 SGHRS, CDR2 YFSETQ. The CDR3 extends over 16 amino acids. V trimming: 3 bases; J trimming: 0 bases; junction bases outside the gene matches: 7. The CDR3 nucleotides are TGCGCCAGCAGCTCAGGCAGGGGGCTGGTGAACACTGAAGCTTTCTTT. It is translated as CASSSGRGLVNTEAFF.

This CDR3 is CASSYASGGALFF. The CDR3 nucleotides are TGTGCCAGCAGTTACGCTAGCGGGGGGGCTTTGTTCTTC. The gene calls are TRBV6-5 and TRBJ2-1; TRBD2 matches 12 bases. V dropped 2 bases and J dropped 15; count of bases not matched to a gene: 5. Germline-derived CDR1 and CDR2 are MNHEY and SVGAGI. The CDR3 runs to 13 residues.

V usage is TRBV7-2 and J usage is TRBJ2-1, with 11 bases lining up with TRBD2. This CDR3 is built from 13 residues. Germline-derived CDR1 and CDR2 are SGHTA and FQGNSA. This chain's CDR3 is CAAGTSGYNEQFF. CDR3 bases: TGTGCTGCGGGGACTAGCGGTTACAATGAGCAGTTCTTC.

The chain uses TRBV5-4 and TRBJ1-6, with D possibly TRBD1 on 6 matching bases. Germline V gene data show CDR1 as SGHNT and CDR2 as YYREEE (reference sequence). CDR3 length: 15 amino acids. V was clipped by 0 bases and J by 10 bases, with 14 bases between them. In DNA, the CDR3 is TGTGCCAGCAGCTTGGCGGGGGCAGGGAGGTCACCCCTCCACTTT. Amino acid sequence: CASSLAGAGRSPLHF.

The V gene is TRBV4-1, the J gene TRBJ2-7; D tentatively fits TRBD1 or TRBD2 (5 bases each). The V gene's germline CDR1 is MGHRA and CDR2 YSYEKL. V was shortened by 5 bases and J by 2 bases, with 13 bases between the two germline ends. The CDR3 contains 14 residues. The CDR3 protein is CASSYRDGAYEQYF. The CDR3 DNA follows: TGCGCCAGCAGCTACCGGGACGGTGCCTACGAGCAGTACTTC.

The rearrangement links TRBV5-1 to TRBJ2-7; TRBD1 agrees at 7 bases. This CDR3 is 15 amino acids long. Germline V gene data show CDR1 as SGHRS and CDR2 as YFSETQ. The V and J ends lost 2 bases and 0 bases, in that order; junction bases with no gene match: 5. The CDR3 protein is CASSFSGQDSYEQYF. In DNA form, the CDR3 reads TGCGCCAGCAGCTTCTCTGGACAGGACTCCTACGAGCAGTACTTC.